This T cell receptor beta chain was sequenced during a study of T cell repertoires in enteric fever (dated by TCRdb to between 2017 and 2018). Describing the broader study: The Salmonella-specific repertoire of circulating effector CD4+ T cells was reconstructed from volunteers who had been experimentally challenged with Salmonella Typhi or Paratyphi A. Circulating effector CD4+ T cells responding to Salmonella infection were identified by mass cytometry. T cells were stained, including ex vivo, with tetramers loaded with CdtB(105-125) peptide variants (SP110Y, ST110H). The researchers paired unbiased single-cell cloning with mass cytometry, and they also applied T cell receptor sequencing alongside live fluorescence barcoding.

Its CDR3 holds 15 amino acids, cysteine through phenylalanine. The CDR3 DNA has 45 bases and is translated from base 1. Deletion took 6 bases off V and 5 bases off J, with a span of 19 bases between the germline ends. From a lookup of the germline V gene, CDR1 and CDR2 are KGHSH and LQKENI. Sequencing instrument: Illumina MiSeq. Clones were called with MiXCR by TCRdb after fastp trimmed the public reads at Q25, and only in-frame beta chains were retained. When rows share a CDR3 protein, they turn into one entry using the most common DNA and genes. The sample yields about 1,500 distinct CDR3 sequences; under 40% were counted once. Clones ranked in the top ten supply about 21% of the sample. Findings and caveats that apply to the study as a whole: Among the expanded clonotypes were cross-reactive responses to distantly related Salmonella serovars, as well as clones that recognized antigens found only in S. Typhi or S. Paratyphi A. The study pinpointed HlyE and CdtB as immunodominant T cell antigens specific to S. Typhi and S. Paratyphi A. Single amino acid differences in the immunodominant proteins CdtB and PhoN appeared to drive the accumulation of T cells that did not cross-react between serovars.

About this clonotype: No cognate antigen has been identified for it. Base qualities are not provided; no much larger clone lies one nucleotide away.

The sequence is built from TRBV18 and TRBJ1-2; matching of 5 bases hints at TRBD1 as the D gene. The TCR was taken from a human donor with Salmonella enteric fever, either typhoid or paratyphoid (not recorded which). Sequenced input: CCR7- CD38- CD4+ T cells from PBMCs. The CDR3 region has the sequence CASSQDSSFEYGYTF. The nucleotide sequence reads as follows: TGTGCCAGCTCTCAAGACAGTTCTTTCGAGTATGGCTACACCTTC.